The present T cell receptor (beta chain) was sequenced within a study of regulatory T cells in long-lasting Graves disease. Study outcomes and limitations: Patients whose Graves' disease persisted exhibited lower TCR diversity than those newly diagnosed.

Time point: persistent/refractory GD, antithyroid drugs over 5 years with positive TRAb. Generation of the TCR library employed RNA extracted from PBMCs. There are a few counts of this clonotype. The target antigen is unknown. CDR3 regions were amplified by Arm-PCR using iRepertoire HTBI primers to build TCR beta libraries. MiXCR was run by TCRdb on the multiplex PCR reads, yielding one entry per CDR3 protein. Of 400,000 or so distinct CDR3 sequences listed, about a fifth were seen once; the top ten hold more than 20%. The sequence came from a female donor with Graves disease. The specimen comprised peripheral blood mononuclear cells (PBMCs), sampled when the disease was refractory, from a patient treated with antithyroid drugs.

The CDR3 DNA sequence: TGCAGCGTTGACGGTAACACCGGGGAGCTGTTTTTT. Amino acids: CSVDGNTGELFF. The chain has TRBV29-1 and TRBJ2-2, with unresolved D. CDR1 SQVTM and CDR2 ANQGSEA come from the germline V gene. V gave up 3 bases and J gave up 2 bases, with 4 bases separating them. This CDR3 is built from 12 residues.